Listed here are 23 T cell receptor beta chains from one sample, sequenced in a study of blood T cell repertoires in COVID-19. Clones were sequenced by immunoSEQ multiplex PCR, and TCRdb holds only the in-frame ones, with some missing. The data contain more than 300,000 clones, under 95% of them singletons. The sample was PBMCs or T cells enriched from blood (not recorded which). These receptors all stem from a young woman who had recovered from COVID-19.

V gene TRBV30 combines with J gene TRBJ2-1; no definite D call. CDR3 length equals 11 residues. In germline, CDR1 is GTSNPN, CDR2 SVGIG (reference sequence). The V end was cut by 8 bases, the J end by 0 bases, with 5 bases between. In DNA form, the CDR3 reads TGTGCCCTCCGCTCCTACAATGAGCAGTTCTTC. Residues: CALRSYNEQFF. Full variable domain (missing parts from reference TRBV30 and TRBJ2-1): SQTIHQWPATLVQPVGSPLSLECTVEGTSNPNLYWYRQAAGRGLQLLFYSVGIGQISSEVPQNLSASRPQDRQFILSSKKLLLSDSGFYLCALRSYNEQFFGPGTRLTVL.

The chain combines TRBV5-1 with TRBJ1-1; the D is unclear. Germline values: CDR1 SGHRS, CDR2 YFSETQ. V lost 5 bases, J lost 1 base, and 12 bases lay in between. This CDR3 is built from 14 residues. The CDR3 DNA reads as TGCGCCAGCAGTTCGTTAACGAGGAACACTGAAGCTTTCTTT. Its protein is CASSSLTRNTEAFF.

The DNA of the CDR3 is TGTGCCAGCAGTCCCGGACTAGCGATACCCTACGAGCAGTACTTC. The encoded protein is CASSPGLAIPYEQYF. The V call is TRBV28, the J call TRBJ2-7, with 9 bases lining up with TRBD2. V lost 5 bases and J lost 2; bases outside the gene matches: 7. This CDR3 is 15 amino acids long. Germline CDR1 MDHEN, CDR2 SYDVKM.

This chain uses TRBV4-3 with TRBJ2-3; 10 positions match TRBD2. Germline V gene sequence: CDR1 LGHNA, CDR2 YSLEER. V was clipped by 1 base and J by 2 bases; unmatched bases: 3. This CDR3 region has 16 residues. The CDR3 region is CASSQVGTSDTDTQYF. The CDR3 DNA follows: TGCGCCAGCAGCCAAGTGGGGACTAGCGACACAGATACGCAGTATTTT.

The table lists this clone with a count of one. The rearrangement uses TRBV6-5 and TRBJ2-7, with TRBD2 identical over 10 bases. The V gene end was trimmed by 7 bases and the J gene end by 5 bases; junction bases not matched to a gene: 11. This CDR3 contains 15 residues. Germline CDR1 is MNHEY and CDR2 is SVGAGI. The CDR3 protein is CASIGGAGGRHEQYF. Written as DNA, the CDR3 is TGTGCCAGCATTGGGGGAGCGGGAGGGCGTCACGAGCAGTACTTC.

The genes are TRBV3-1 (or the pseudogene TRBV3-2) and TRBJ2-7; a weak D match, TRBD1 (6 bases). The CDR3 sequence is 14 residues long. Germline V gene data show CDR1 as LGHDT and CDR2 as YNNKEL (reference sequence). V lost 0 bases to trimming and J lost 1 base, with 7 bases between them. CDR3 amino acids: CASSQDRGSYEQYF. The CDR3 DNA reads TGTGCCAGCAGCCAAGACAGGGGTTCCTACGAGCAGTACTTC.

This rearrangement joins TRBV14 to TRBJ2-3, with D unresolved. The CDR3 covers 14 residues. CDR1 is SGHDN and CDR2 is FVKESK in the germline V gene. V lost 5 bases to trimming and J lost 3 bases, with 12 bases between them. CDR3 in amino acids: CASSEQVWTDTQYF. For the CDR3, the DNA is TGTGCCAGCAGCGAACAAGTTTGGACAGATACGCAGTATTTT.

The chain combines TRBV28 with TRBJ1-1; TRBD1 aligns across 8 bases. Trimming removed 10 bases from V and 6 bases from J; junction bases left unmatched: 13. The germline V gene encodes CDR1 MDHEN and CDR2 SYDVKM. The CDR3 runs to 14 residues. CDR3 bases: TGTGCCATCGGGGCAGGGGGCGTAGGGGCTGAAGCTTTCTTT. Translation: CAIGAGGVGAEAFF.

The chain links TRBV25-1 to TRBJ2-7; 8 positions match TRBD1. The CDR3 is 15 residues long. With V trimmed by 4 bases and J by 7 bases, 12 bases remained unmatched. Germline V CDR1 and CDR2: MGHDK, SYGVNS. This CDR3 reads CASSVSTGVTGEQYF. CDR3 in DNA: TGTGCCAGCAGTGTGTCGACAGGGGTGACAGGGGAGCAGTACTTC.

V usage is TRBV11-3 and J usage is TRBJ1-1; D is undetermined. V was trimmed by 1 base and J by 5 bases, leaving 8 bases between them. Germline V lookup: CDR1 SGHNT, CDR2 YENEEA. This CDR3 comprises 13 residues. DNA of the CDR3: TGTGCCAGCAGCTTAGCCGCTCGGACTGAAGCTTTCTTT. Its translation is CASSLAARTEAFF.

This sequence joins TRBV29-1 and TRBJ1-1; tentative D call: TRBD1 (6 bases). Germline CDR1 and CDR2: SQVTM and ANQGSEA. This CDR3 comprises 13 residues. The V and J ends lost 4 bases and 2 bases respectively, with 11 bases between them. In nucleotides, the CDR3 is TGCAGCGTTGGGACAGATAAAAACACTGAAGCTTTCTTT. Protein sequence: CSVGTDKNTEAFF.

The chain employs TRBV6-2 or TRBV6-3 and TRBJ2-7; 12 positions agree with TRBD2. This CDR3 region has 15 residues. Trimming cost V 5 bases and J 2 bases; bases outside gene matches: 4. Germline CDR1 is MNHEY and CDR2 is SVGEGT. This CDR3 reads CASSKGLAGTYEQYF. In DNA form, the CDR3 reads TGTGCCAGCAGTAAAGGACTAGCGGGAACCTACGAGCAGTACTTC.

The gene calls are TRBV28 and TRBJ1-1; D perhaps matches TRBD1 (6 bases). The germline V and J ends were trimmed by 6 bases and 0 bases, with 11 bases remaining between them. This CDR3 comprises 14 residues. Per the germline V gene, CDR1 is MDHEN and CDR2 is SYDVKM. CDR3 residues: CASRGAMLNTEAFF. Here the CDR3 DNA reads TGTGCCAGCAGGGGGGCAATGTTGAACACTGAAGCTTTCTTT.

Comments on this clone: Other nucleotide sequences from this sample produce the same CDR3. The rearrangement links TRBV19 to TRBJ2-5, with a weak D call TRBD1 (5 bases). The CDR3 length is 13 residues. Trimming cost V 3 bases and J 4 bases, with 9 bases left between them. Looked up from germline, CDR1 is LNHDA and CDR2 is SQIVND (reference sequence). CDR3 in amino acids: CASSIGQGETQYF. The CDR3 nucleotides read TGTGCCAGTAGTATTGGGCAGGGAGAGACCCAGTACTTC.

The chain carries TRBV7-2 and TRBJ1-1, with D possibly TRBD1 on 5 matching bases. Looked up from germline, CDR1 is SGHTA and CDR2 is FQGNSA. The length of the CDR3 is 14 residues. With 3 bases removed from V and 1 base from J, the gap between germline ends came to 9 bases. Here the CDR3 DNA reads TGTGCCAGCAGCTTCCAGGGCACGAACACTGAAGCTTTCTTT. Protein: CASSFQGTNTEAFF.

The V and J genes are TRBV2 and TRBJ1-2; 7 positions agree with TRBD1. This CDR3 is 15 amino acids long. Germline loops: CDR1 SNHLY, CDR2 FYNNEI. Trimming at V came to 5 bases and at J to 8 bases, leaving 14 bases not matched to a gene. The CDR3 here is CASSNRWQGGYGYTF. CDR3 sequence (DNA): TGTGCCAGCAGTAACCGTTGGCAGGGGGGATACGGCTACACCTTC.

The chain has TRBV28 and TRBJ2-5; 9 nucleotides match TRBD2. Per germline, CDR1 MDHEN and CDR2 SYDVKM. This CDR3 is built from 15 residues. Unmatched junction bases numbered 10, after V lost 5 bases and J lost 6 bases. DNA for the CDR3: TGTGCCAGCAGTCAGATAGCGGGAGTGGAAAAGACCCAGTACTTC. Translation gives CASSQIAGVEKTQYF. The entire variable domain, with the rest obtained from reference TRBV28 and TRBJ2-5, is as follows: DVKVTQSSRYLVKRTGEKVFLECVQDMDHENMFWYRQDPGLGLRLIYFSYDVKMKEKGDIPEGYSVSREKKERFSLILESASTNQTSMYLCASSQIAGVEKTQYFGPGTRLLVL.

The chain uses TRBV5-6 and TRBJ2-3; D might be TRBD2 (5 bases). Germline-derived CDR1 and CDR2 are SGHDT and YYEEEE. V was clipped by 0 bases and J by 4 bases, with 12 bases between them. The CDR3 extends over 15 amino acids. The CDR3 sequence is CASSLELASADTQYF. CDR3 sequence (DNA): TGTGCCAGCAGCTTGGAGCTAGCTTCCGCAGATACGCAGTATTTT.

The J gene is TRBJ1-1, the V gene TRBV28; D might be TRBD1 (5 bases). Germline values: CDR1 MDHEN, CDR2 SYDVKM. This CDR3 has 11 amino acids. V was pared by 6 bases and J by 5 bases, with 7 bases between. The CDR3 spells CASRRQTEAFF. The CDR3 bases are TGTGCCAGCAGGAGACAGACTGAAGCTTTCTTT.

The J gene is TRBJ2-7, the V gene TRBV7-2; 11 bases are shared with TRBD1. J lost 3 bases, V lost 5 bases, and 12 bases had no gene match. CDR3 length: 17 amino acids. Germline assignment: CDR1 SGHTA and CDR2 FQGNSA. This chain's CDR3 is CASSLRTGGASIYEQYF. The CDR3 nucleotides are TGTGCCAGCAGCCTAAGGACAGGGGGCGCTTCGATCTACGAGCAGTACTTC. Using reference TRBV7-2 and TRBJ2-7 for the parts outside the CDR3, the full variable domain is GAGVSQSPSNKVTEKGKDVELRCDPISGHTALYWYRQSLGQGLEFLIYFQGNSAPDKSGLPSDRFSAERTGGSVSTLTIQRTQQEDSAVYLCASSLRTGGASIYEQYFGPGTRLTVT.

The chain links TRBV4-1 to TRBJ1-4; no clear D gene. The V gene's germline CDR1 is MGHRA and CDR2 YSYEKL. Trimming removed 0 bases at V and 7 bases at J, with 12 bases between. The CDR3 is 15 residues long. The CDR3 sequence is CASSQESRGSEKLFF. CDR3 in DNA: TGCGCCAGCAGCCAAGAAAGCCGAGGGTCTGAAAAACTGTTTTTT.

The table lists this clone with a count of one. In nucleotides, the CDR3 is TGTGCCAGCAGCCCTGACCCTGGGACAGGGAACGAAAAACTGTTTTTT. This translates into CASSPDPGTGNEKLFF. The gene calls are TRBV9 and TRBJ1-4; 9 nucleotides line up with TRBD1. The junction had 12 bases not matched to a gene; V was cut back by 4 bases and J by 8 bases. This CDR3 is built from 16 residues. The germline CDR1 and CDR2 sequences are SGDLS and YYNGEE. Drawing the rest from reference TRBV9 and TRBJ1-4, the complete variable domain is DSGVTQTPKHLITATGQRVTLRCSPRSGDLSVYWYQQSLDQGLQFLIQYYNGEERAKGNILERFSAQQFPDLHSELNLSSLELGDSALYFCASSPDPGTGNEKLFFGSGTQLSVL.

V usage is TRBV2 and J usage is TRBJ2-7; 11 nucleotides agree with TRBD2. This CDR3 is 14 amino acids long. Losses at the gene ends were 11 bases for V and 4 bases for J; bases not matched to a gene: 10. Germline V lookup: CDR1 SNHLY, CDR2 FYNNEI. Here the CDR3 reads CASRGSSGGYEQYF. CDR3 DNA: TGTGCCTCCCGTGGGTCTAGCGGGGGGTACGAGCAGTACTTC.